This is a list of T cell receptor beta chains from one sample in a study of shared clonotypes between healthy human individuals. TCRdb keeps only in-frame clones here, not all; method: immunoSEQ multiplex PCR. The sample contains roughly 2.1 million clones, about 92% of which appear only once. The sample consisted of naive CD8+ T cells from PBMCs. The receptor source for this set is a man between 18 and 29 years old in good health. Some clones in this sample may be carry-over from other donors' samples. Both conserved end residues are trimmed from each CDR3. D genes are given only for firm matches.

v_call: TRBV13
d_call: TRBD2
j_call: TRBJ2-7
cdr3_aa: ASSPTPGTSPYEQY

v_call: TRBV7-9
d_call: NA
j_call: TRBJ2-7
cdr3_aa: ATEPLDGLYEQY

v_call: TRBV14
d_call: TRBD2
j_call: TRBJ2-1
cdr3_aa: ASSWTSGRNEQF

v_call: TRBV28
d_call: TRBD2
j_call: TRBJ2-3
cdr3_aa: ASSLRLAGGTDTQY

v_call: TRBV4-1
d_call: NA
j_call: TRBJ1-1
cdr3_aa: ASSPSGAREDTEAF

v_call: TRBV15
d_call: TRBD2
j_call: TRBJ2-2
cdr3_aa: ATSRERAGGHTGELF

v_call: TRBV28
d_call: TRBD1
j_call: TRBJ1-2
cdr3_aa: ASSLGPGRGLDYGYT

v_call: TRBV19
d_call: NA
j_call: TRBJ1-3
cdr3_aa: ASSMLQGWKDTIY

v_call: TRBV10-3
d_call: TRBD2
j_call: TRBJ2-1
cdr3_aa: AISPGLASYNEQF

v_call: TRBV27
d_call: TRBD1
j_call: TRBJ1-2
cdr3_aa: ASTLTPGQGYT

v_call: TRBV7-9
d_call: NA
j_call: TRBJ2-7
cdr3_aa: ASSLAPSYTYEQY

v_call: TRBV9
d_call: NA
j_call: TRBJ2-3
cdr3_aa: ASSGGGTDTQY

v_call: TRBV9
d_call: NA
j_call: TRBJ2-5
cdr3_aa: ASSVAFTGLQETQY

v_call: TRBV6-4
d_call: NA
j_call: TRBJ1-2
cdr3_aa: ASSDRGNGYT

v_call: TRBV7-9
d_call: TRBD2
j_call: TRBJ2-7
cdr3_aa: ASSVGLAGGPENGVEQY

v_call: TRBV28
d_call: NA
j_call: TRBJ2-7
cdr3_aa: ASLPLAESSYEQY

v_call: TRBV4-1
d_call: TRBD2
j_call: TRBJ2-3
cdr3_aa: ASSLGLAGPTDTQY

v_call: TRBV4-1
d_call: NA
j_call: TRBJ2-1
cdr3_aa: ASMGMGNEQF

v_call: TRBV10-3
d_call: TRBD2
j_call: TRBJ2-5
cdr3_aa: AISESLAGVPETQY

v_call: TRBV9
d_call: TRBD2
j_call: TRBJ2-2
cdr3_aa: ASSASGRAGELF

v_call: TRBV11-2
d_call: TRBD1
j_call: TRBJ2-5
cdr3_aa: ASSPGQTLQETQY

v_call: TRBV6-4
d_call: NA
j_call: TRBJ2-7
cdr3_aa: ASSDSIPQGSYEQY

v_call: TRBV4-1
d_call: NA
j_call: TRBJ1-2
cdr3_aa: ASSQVGSYGYT

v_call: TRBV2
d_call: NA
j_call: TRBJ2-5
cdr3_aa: ASSEGRTYQETQY

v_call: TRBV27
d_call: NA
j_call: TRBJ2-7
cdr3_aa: ASSLSIRARSYEQY

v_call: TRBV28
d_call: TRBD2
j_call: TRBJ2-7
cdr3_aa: ASSFEREGYYEQY

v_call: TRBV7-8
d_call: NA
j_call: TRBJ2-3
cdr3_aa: ASSFYGSTDTQY

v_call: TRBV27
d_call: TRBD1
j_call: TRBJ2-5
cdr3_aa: ASSLARGTQTQY